This T cell receptor (beta chain) was recorded in a study of beta chain features in type 1 diabetes. Study details: Sorted cells numbering approximately 110,000,000 were examined across all samples. Regarding the study as a whole: For Type 1 diabetes patients, all four CD4+ subsets carried TCRB CDR3s that were moderately but significantly shorter.

The CDR3 contains 15 residues. The junction had 2 bases not matched to a gene; V was cut back by 0 bases and J by 7 bases. Germline loops: CDR1 LGHNA, CDR2 YSLEER. Of the isolated RNA, all was reverse transcribed, and so the sequenced material was expressed TCRB transcripts. Naive, central memory and regulatory T cell samples averaged approximately 3.8 million reads. The assay was immunoSEQ multiplex PCR, and TCRdb's table has in-frame clones only and misses some. The sample includes under 150,000 clones, under 60% of them seen just once. Donors underwent one heparinised blood draw, about 110 mL on average. On this clone: The target antigen is unknown.

The receptor was isolated from a man between 18 and 29 years old in good health. The sequencing sample was made of Tregs from blood. This rearrangement joins TRBV4-3 to TRBJ2-1, with 11 bases matching TRBD2. This CDR3 is CASSQEGLADNEQFF. The DNA of the CDR3 is TGCGCCAGCAGCCAAGAGGGACTAGCGGATAATGAGCAGTTCTTC.